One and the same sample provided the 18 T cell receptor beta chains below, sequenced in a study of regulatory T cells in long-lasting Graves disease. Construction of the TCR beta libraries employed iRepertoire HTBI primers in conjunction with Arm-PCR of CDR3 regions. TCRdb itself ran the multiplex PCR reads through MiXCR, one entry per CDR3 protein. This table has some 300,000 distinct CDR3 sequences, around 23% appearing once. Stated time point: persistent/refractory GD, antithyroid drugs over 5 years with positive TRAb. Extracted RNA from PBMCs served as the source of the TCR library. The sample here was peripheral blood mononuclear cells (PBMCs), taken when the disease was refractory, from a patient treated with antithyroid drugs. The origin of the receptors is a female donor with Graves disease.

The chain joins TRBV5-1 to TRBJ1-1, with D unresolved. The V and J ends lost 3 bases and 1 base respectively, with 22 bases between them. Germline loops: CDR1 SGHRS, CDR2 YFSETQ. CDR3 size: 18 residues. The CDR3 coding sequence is TGCGCCAGCAGCTCCCTCCCGGCAGGTATGGGTGGGAACACTGAAGCTTTCTTT. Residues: CASSSLPAGMGGNTEAFF. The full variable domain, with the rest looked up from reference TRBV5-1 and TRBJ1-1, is KAGVTQTPRYLIKTRGQQVTLSCSPISGHRSVSWYQQTPGQGLQFLFEYFSETQRNKGNFPGRFSGRQFSNSRSEMNVSTLELGDSALYLCASSSLPAGMGGNTEAFFGQGTRLTVV.

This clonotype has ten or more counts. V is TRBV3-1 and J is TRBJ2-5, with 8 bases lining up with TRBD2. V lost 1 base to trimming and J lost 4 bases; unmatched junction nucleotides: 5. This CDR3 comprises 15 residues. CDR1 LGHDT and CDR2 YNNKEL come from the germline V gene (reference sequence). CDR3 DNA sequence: TGTGCCAGCAGCCAAGTAAGCGGGGGCGGAGAGACCCAGTACTTC. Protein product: CASSQVSGGGETQYF.

The CDR3 here is CASSPWVGYEQYF. CDR3 nucleotide sequence: TGTGCCAGCAGTCCCTGGGTCGGCTACGAGCAGTACTTC. The chain combines TRBV27 with TRBJ2-7; D not certain. Trimming removed 5 bases at V and 3 bases at J, with 11 bases between. CDR3 size: 13 residues. Germline CDR1 reads MNHEY; CDR2 reads SMNVEV (reference sequence).

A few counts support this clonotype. CDR3 bases: TGTGCCTGGAGTGTGGGGGGGCTCTACGAGCAGTACTTC. This gives the protein CAWSVGGLYEQYF. The chain carries TRBV30 and TRBJ2-7; perhaps TRBD2 as D (7 bases). The CDR3 runs 13 residues. The V gene's germline CDR1 is GTSNPN and CDR2 SVGIG (reference sequence). V lost 0 bases to trimming and J lost 3 bases, with 9 bases between them. Looking up the rest from reference TRBV30 and TRBJ2-7 gives the full variable domain: SQTIHQWPATLVQPVGSPLSLECTVEGTSNPNLYWYRQAAGRGLQLLFYSVGIGQISSEVPQNLSASRPQDRQFILSSKKLLLSDSGFYLCAWSVGGLYEQYFGPGTRLTVT.

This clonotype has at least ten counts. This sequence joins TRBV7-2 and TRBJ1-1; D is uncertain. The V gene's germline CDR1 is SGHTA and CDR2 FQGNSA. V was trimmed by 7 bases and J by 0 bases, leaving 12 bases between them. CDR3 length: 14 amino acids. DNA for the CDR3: TGTGCCAGCACCCCGATCCCAGTGAACACTGAAGCTTTCTTT. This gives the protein CASTPIPVNTEAFF.

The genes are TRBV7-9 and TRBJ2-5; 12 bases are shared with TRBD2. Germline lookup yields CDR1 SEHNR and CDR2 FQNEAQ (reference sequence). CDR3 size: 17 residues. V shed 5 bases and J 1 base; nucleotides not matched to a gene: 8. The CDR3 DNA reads TGTGCCAGCAGCACCGGACTAGCGGGAATCCCCCAAGAGACCCAGTACTTC. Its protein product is CASSTGLAGIPQETQYF.

The CDR3 loop is CASSLGTVGQPQHF. In nucleotides, the CDR3 is TGTGCCAGCAGCTTAGGGACAGTCGGGCAGCCCCAGCATTTT. This chain connects TRBV5-8 to TRBJ1-5, with TRBD1 matching over 7 bases. Germline trimming cut 2 bases from V and 7 bases from J; bases unmatched to any gene: 6. The CDR3 contains 14 residues. Germline V lookup: CDR1 SGHTS, CDR2 YDEGEE.

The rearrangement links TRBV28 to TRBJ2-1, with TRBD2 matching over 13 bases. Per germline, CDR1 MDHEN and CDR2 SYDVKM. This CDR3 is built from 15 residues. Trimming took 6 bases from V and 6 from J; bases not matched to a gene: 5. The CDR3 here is CASSRTSGSLNEQFF. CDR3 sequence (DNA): TGTGCCAGCAGCAGGACTAGCGGGAGTCTCAATGAGCAGTTCTTC.

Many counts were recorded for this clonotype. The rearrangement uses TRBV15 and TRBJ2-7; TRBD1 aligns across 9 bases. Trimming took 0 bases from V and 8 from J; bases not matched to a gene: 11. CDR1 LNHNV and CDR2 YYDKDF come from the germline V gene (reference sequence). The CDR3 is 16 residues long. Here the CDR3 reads CATSRDRSGTGSQQYF. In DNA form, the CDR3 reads TGTGCCACCAGCAGAGATCGTTCCGGGACAGGGTCCCAGCAGTACTTC.

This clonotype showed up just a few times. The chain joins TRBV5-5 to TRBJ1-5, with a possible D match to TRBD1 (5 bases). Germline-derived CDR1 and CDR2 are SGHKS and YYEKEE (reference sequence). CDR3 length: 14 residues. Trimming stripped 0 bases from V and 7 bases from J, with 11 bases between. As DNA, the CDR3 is TGTGCCAGCAGCTTGGGTGGAGGGGAGCAGCCCCAGCATTTT. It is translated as CASSLGGGEQPQHF.

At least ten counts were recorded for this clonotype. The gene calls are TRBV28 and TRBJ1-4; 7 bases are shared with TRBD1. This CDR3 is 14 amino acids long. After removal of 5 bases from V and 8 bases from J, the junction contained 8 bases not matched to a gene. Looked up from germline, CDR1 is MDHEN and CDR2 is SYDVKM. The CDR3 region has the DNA TGTGCCAGCAGTGTGACAGGGAGGGGCGAAAAACTGTTTTTT. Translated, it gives CASSVTGRGEKLFF.

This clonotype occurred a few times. This CDR3 reads CSARDSGSPYGEQYF. The CDR3 coding sequence is TGCAGTGCTAGAGACAGCGGGTCCCCCTACGGGGAGCAGTACTTC. J is TRBJ2-7 and V is TRBV20-1, with a weak D call TRBD2 (6 bases). In germline, CDR1 is DFQATT, CDR2 SNEGSKA (reference sequence). This CDR3 is 15 amino acids long. V lost 0 bases and J lost 7, with 19 bases in between.

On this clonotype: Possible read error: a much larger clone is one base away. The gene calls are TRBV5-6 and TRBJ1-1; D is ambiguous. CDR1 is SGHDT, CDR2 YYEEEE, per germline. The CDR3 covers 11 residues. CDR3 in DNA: TGTGTCAGCAGCTTGGTAGGCGGAGCTTTCTTT. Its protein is CVSSLVGGAFF.

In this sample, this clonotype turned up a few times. In nucleotides, the CDR3 is TGTGCCAGCAGGGACAGGACGCCAGATACGCAGTATTTT. It specifies CASRDRTPDTQYF. The chain couples TRBV6-1 to TRBJ2-3; 7 bases map to TRBD1. The V gene's germline CDR1 is MNHNS and CDR2 SASEGT. The CDR3 is made up of 13 amino acids. The V and J ends lost 6 bases and 4 bases, in that order; junction bases with no gene match: 4.

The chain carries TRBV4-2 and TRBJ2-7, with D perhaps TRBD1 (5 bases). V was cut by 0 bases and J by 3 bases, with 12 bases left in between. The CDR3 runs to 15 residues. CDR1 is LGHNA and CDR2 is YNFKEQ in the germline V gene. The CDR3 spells CASSQEWAGNYEQYF. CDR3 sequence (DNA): TGTGCCAGCAGCCAAGAATGGGCAGGGAACTACGAGCAGTACTTC.

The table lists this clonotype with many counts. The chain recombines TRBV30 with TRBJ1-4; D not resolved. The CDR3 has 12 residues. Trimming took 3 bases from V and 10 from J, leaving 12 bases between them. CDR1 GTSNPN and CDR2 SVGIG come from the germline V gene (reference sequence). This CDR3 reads CAWSPAVGKLFF. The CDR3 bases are TGTGCCTGGAGCCCCGCTGTAGGAAAACTGTTTTTT. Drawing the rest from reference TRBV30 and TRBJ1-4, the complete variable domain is SQTIHQWPATLVQPVGSPLSLECTVEGTSNPNLYWYRQAAGRGLQLLFYSVGIGQISSEVPQNLSASRPQDRQFILSSKKLLLSDSGFYLCAWSPAVGKLFFGSGTQLSVL.

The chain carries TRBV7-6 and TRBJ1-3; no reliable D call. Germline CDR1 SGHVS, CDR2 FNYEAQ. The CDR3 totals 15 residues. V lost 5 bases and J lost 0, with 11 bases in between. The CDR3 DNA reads TGTGCCAGCAGCAGCCTGACCGACTCTGGAAACACCATATATTTT. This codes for CASSSLTDSGNTIYF.

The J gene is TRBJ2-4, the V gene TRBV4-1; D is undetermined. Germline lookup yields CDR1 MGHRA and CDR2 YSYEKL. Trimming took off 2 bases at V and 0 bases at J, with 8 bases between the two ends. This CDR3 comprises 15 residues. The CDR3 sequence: CASSQQLLAKNIQYF. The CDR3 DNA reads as TGCGCCAGCAGCCAACAACTCCTAGCCAAAAACATTCAGTACTTC.